This TCR beta chain appears in the sequencing data of a study of spatial heterogeneity in lung cancer. The time point was: sample taken at primary tumor resection. The donors were 72 patients with non-small cell lung cancer that was early-stage and untreated. One entry per CDR3 protein, called by TCRdb with MiXCR from the 5' RACE reads. The sample shows around 7,500 distinct CDR3 sequences, about 14% of them seen only once. Study-wide findings and caveats: Intratumoral expanded alpha and beta TCR counts were found to track tumor mutation counts.

This clonotype is judged medium-sized. Its antigen is currently unknown. The V end lost 8 bases, the J end lost 0 bases, and 8 bases lay between the germline ends. The CDR3 covers 13 residues. The germline CDR1 and CDR2 sequences are MDHEN and SYDVKM. The TCR originated in a male donor with early-stage non-small cell lung cancer. The J gene is TRBJ2-4, the V gene TRBV28; D not resolved. Material: lung tumor tissue, obtained at surgery. The CDR3 here is CASGVLAKNIQYF. The CDR3 DNA is TGTGCCAGCGGAGTCCTAGCCAAAAACATTCAGTACTTC.